The 20 T cell receptor beta chains below were found in one sample sequenced in a study of molecular identifiers for immune sequencing clone quantification. MiXCR, applied by TCRdb to the PCR reads, yields one record per CDR3 protein. In the table there are approximately 550,000 distinct CDR3 sequences, 20% to 25% of which are singletons. Input material: naive CD8+ T cells from blood, with Jurkat cell RNA spiked in. Regarding subset: FACS-sorted CD8+CD4-CCR7+CD45RA+ naive T cells. All receptors come from a human donor in good health. Some libraries in this study had Jurkat cell RNA spiked in.

A remark on this clonotype: The missing conserved phenylalanine or tryptophan at the end of this CDR3 makes a read error likely. This chain uses TRBV2 with TRBJ2-3, with 10 nucleotides matching TRBD2. J lost 4 bases, V lost 4 bases, and 11 bases had no gene match. Germline CDR1 reads SNHLY; CDR2 reads FYNNEI. CDR3 size: 17 residues. This CDR3 is CASSVSGRAQLSDTQYL. Here the CDR3 DNA reads TGTGCCAGCAGTGTGAGCGGGAGGGCCCAATTGTCAGATACGCAGTATCTT.

This clonotype was picked up many times. V is TRBV29-1 and J is TRBJ2-1; 15 bases map to TRBD2. Losses at the gene ends were 3 bases for V and 9 bases for J; bases not matched to a gene: 6. CDR3 length equals 15 residues. Germline CDR1 is SQVTM and CDR2 is ANQGSEA. The CDR3 spells CSVDGTSGRWGEQFF. The CDR3 DNA reads TGCAGCGTTGACGGGACTAGCGGGAGGTGGGGTGAGCAGTTCTTC.

The chain employs TRBV14 and TRBJ2-3; 11 bases fit TRBD2. V lost 1 base to trimming and J lost 5 bases; unmatched junction nucleotides: 11. There are 18 residues in the CDR3. Germline V CDR1 and CDR2: SGHDN, FVKESK. CDR3 sequence reads: CASSQGLAGTVLEDTQYF. The CDR3 nucleotides are TGTGCCAGCAGCCAAGGACTAGCGGGGACAGTGTTGGAAGATACGCAGTATTTT.

In its sample, this clonotype was seen many times. The chain uses TRBV6-2 or TRBV6-3 and TRBJ2-3; D gene ambiguous. V lost 6 bases to trimming and J lost 6 bases, with 13 bases between them. Germline V CDR1 and CDR2: MNHEY, SVGEGT. The CDR3 spans 13 residues. The CDR3 nucleotides are TGTGCCAGCAGCCCGAATTTGAGGGATACGCAGTATTTT. Translation: CASSPNLRDTQYF.

This clonotype was recorded many times. The chain has TRBV13 and TRBJ1-1; D unresolved. The CDR3 spans 13 residues. Per germline, CDR1 PRHDT and CDR2 FYEKMQ (reference sequence). V was trimmed by 5 bases and J by 0 bases, leaving 7 bases between them. CDR3 in DNA: TGTGCCAGCAGCATCGGGATGAACACTGAAGCTTTCTTT. This encodes CASSIGMNTEAFF.

As concerns this clonotype: This could be a read error, since a much larger clone is one nucleotide away. The CDR3 spells CSVEVGANETQYF. In DNA, the CDR3 is TGCAGCGTTGAAGTGGGGGCGAATGAGACCCAGTACTTC. This chain links TRBV29-1 with TRBJ2-5; D might be TRBD1 (6 bases). This CDR3 spans 13 amino acids. The germline V gene encodes CDR1 SQVTM and CDR2 ANQGSEA. Trimming took off 1 base at V and 5 bases at J, with 11 bases between the two ends.

This clonotype was counted a few times. This sequence joins TRBV2 and TRBJ2-7, with D possibly being TRBD1 (5 bases). Trimming removed 1 base from V and 5 bases from J, with 12 bases in between. Per the germline V gene, CDR1 is SNHLY and CDR2 is FYNNEI. The CDR3 extends over 14 amino acids. The CDR3 reads CASSEEGPGNEQYF. The CDR3 region has the DNA TGTGCCAGCAGTGAAGAGGGGCCAGGGAACGAGCAGTACTTC.

This clonotype was found many times. This chain links TRBV24-1 with TRBJ1-1, with 7 bases identical to TRBD1. From germline, CDR1 is KGHDR and CDR2 SFDVKD. This CDR3 region has 12 residues. V was pared by 9 bases and J by 6 bases, with 6 bases of the junction left unmatched. In DNA, the CDR3 is TGTGCCACCCCAGGGGGAGATTCTGAAGCTTTCTTT. It yields the protein CATPGGDSEAFF.

This clonotype was detected a few times. The J gene is TRBJ2-1, the V gene TRBV20-1, with 8 bases fitting TRBD2. The J segment lost 10 bases and the V segment lost 1 base, leaving 3 bases of the junction unmatched. The CDR3 loop spans 12 amino acids. The germline gives CDR1 DFQATT, CDR2 SNEGSKA (reference sequence). The CDR3 reads CSARASGSEQFF. The CDR3 DNA is TGCAGTGCTAGAGCCAGCGGGAGCGAGCAGTTCTTC.

There are many counts of this clonotype. The chain is built from TRBV7-8 and TRBJ2-1, with TRBD1 identical over 7 bases. The ends lost 4 bases at V and 4 bases at J; junction bases unmatched: 7. Germline assignment: CDR1 SGHVS and CDR2 FQNEAQ. The CDR3 has 15 amino acids. The CDR3 protein is CASSYRTGEYNEQFF. The DNA for the CDR3 is TGTGCCAGCAGCTATCGGACAGGCGAGTACAATGAGCAGTTCTTC.

Many counts were recorded for this clonotype. The J gene is TRBJ1-6, the V gene TRBV4-3, with a weak D call TRBD1 (5 bases). The CDR3 extends over 16 amino acids. Looked up from germline, CDR1 is LGHNA and CDR2 is YSLEER. V lost 0 bases to trimming and J lost 7 bases, with 13 bases between them. The CDR3 DNA sequence: TGCGCCAGCAGCCAAGAGCACCAGGGTGGAAATTCACCCCTCCACTTT. Its translation is CASSQEHQGGNSPLHF.

The chain uses TRBV6-2 or TRBV6-3 and TRBJ2-2, with D unresolved. V shed 1 base and J shed 5 bases, with 14 bases lying between them. The CDR3 consists of 16 residues. Germline V gene data show CDR1 as MNHEY and CDR2 as SVGEGT. The CDR3 bases are TGTGCCAGCAGTTACTATGAAGCCCCGAGGACCGGGGAGCTGTTTTTT. Protein: CASSYYEAPRTGELFF.

This clonotype was counted a few times. The chain is built from TRBV2 and TRBJ2-3; 10 bases map to TRBD2. Germline CDR1 is SNHLY and CDR2 is FYNNEI. CDR3 size: 16 residues. V lost 6 bases and J lost 0; bases outside the gene matches: 6. CDR3 coding DNA: TGTGCCAGCAGCGGAGAGCGGGGGGGCAGCACAGATACGCAGTATTTT. Translated: CASSGERGGSTDTQYF.

This clonotype was counted many times. One junction end does not reproduce the germline sequence, and a read error may be involved. The chain couples TRBV7-9 to TRBJ2-3; D is undetermined. Germline V gene sequence: CDR1 SEHNR, CDR2 FQNEAQ (reference sequence). CDR3 size: 11 residues. This CDR3 reads CASILTDTQYF. As DNA, the CDR3 is TGTGCCAGCATCTTAACAGATACGCAGTATTTT.

This clonotype was detected many times. The genes are TRBV13 and TRBJ2-5; 7 bases are shared with TRBD1. The J segment lost 3 bases and the V segment lost 5 bases, leaving 12 bases of the junction unmatched. Germline CDR1 PRHDT, CDR2 FYEKMQ (reference sequence). The CDR3 length is 16 residues. CDR3 amino acids: CASSKRQGISKETQYF. In nucleotides, the CDR3 is TGTGCCAGCAGCAAAAGACAGGGAATCTCCAAAGAGACCCAGTACTTC.

This clonotype was observed a handful of times. The chain has TRBV12-3 or TRBV12-4 and TRBJ2-5; D perhaps matches TRBD1 (5 bases). The V end lost 5 bases, the J end lost 0 bases, and 13 bases lay between the germline ends. This CDR3 spans 15 amino acids. The CDR3, as DNA: TGTGCCAGCAGTCCGTACAGGAAAAACCAAGAGACCCAGTACTTC. Protein: CASSPYRKNQETQYF.

This clonotype was found once. This may be a read error, as it is one base from a much larger clone. V and J are TRBV28 and TRBJ2-7, with no clear D. The CDR3 extends over 14 amino acids. Germline CDR1 and CDR2: MDHEN and SYDVKM. CDR3 DNA: TGTGCCAGCAGTTCCTTCTCGCGTGTCTACGAGCTGTACTTC. It codes for CASSSFSRVYELYF.

This clonotype was seen just once. The chain is built from TRBV7-9 and TRBJ2-2; TRBD2 matches 14 bases. Germline V gives CDR1 SEHNR, CDR2 FQNEAQ (reference sequence). The CDR3 sequence is 19 residues long. V dropped 4 bases and J dropped 6; count of bases not matched to a gene: 13. The CDR3 region has the DNA TGTGCCAGCAGCTCACCAGGGACTAGCGGGGGCGGCTCCGCCGGGGAGCTGTTTTTT. Translated, it gives CASSSPGTSGGGSAGELFF.

This clonotype was counted ten times or more. The gene calls are TRBV5-1 and TRBJ2-7; D is ambiguous. The CDR3 sequence is 13 residues long. The V end lost 0 bases, the J end lost 5 bases, and 9 bases lay between the germline ends. Germline loops: CDR1 SGHRS, CDR2 YFSETQ. Here the CDR3 DNA reads TGCGCCAGCAGCTTGGCGGCCCCGCACGAGCAGTACTTC. Protein: CASSLAAPHEQYF.

Many counts were recorded for this clonotype. V usage is TRBV18 and J usage is TRBJ2-7, with a possible D match to TRBD2 (7 bases). The CDR3 totals 15 residues. Trimming took off 3 bases at V and 4 bases at J, with 16 bases between the two ends. Germline V gene data show CDR1 as KGHSH and CDR2 as LQKENI. CDR3 sequence: CASSPFGGPTYEQYF. For the CDR3, the DNA is TGTGCCAGCTCACCGTTCGGGGGGCCTACGTACGAGCAGTACTTC.